The TCR beta chain under discussion was sequenced for a study of low-dose radiotherapy and immunotherapy resistance in tumors. Study at large: Members of Cohort 1 were treated with 0.5 Gy per fraction every 2 weeks. The prescribed total PTV dose was 6.5 Gy. Intravenous cyclophosphamide at 200 mg/m2 preceded radiation and immunotherapy by one day, every two weeks.

TRAV- and TRBV-specific primers were used for first-strand cDNA, which covered alpha and beta chains. Both a constant-region primer and a V-primer adapter served to amplify TCRs across 15 to 25 PCR cycles. TCRdb itself ran the reads through MiXCR, one entry per CDR3 protein. The table includes 50,000 or so distinct CDR3 sequences, about 25% detected once. As for time point: after trial treatment. Specified treatment: LDRT plus nivolumab, ipilimumab, low-dose cyclophosphamide and aspirin (RACIN trial). Donors received a regimen that comprised nivolumab, ipilimumab, aspirin, low-dose cyclophosphamide and low-dose radiotherapy. Source: PBMCs, taken after low-dose radiotherapy plus immunotherapy. The receptor was isolated from a male donor with prostate cancer.

The CDR3, as DNA: TGTGCCATCAGTTTCCTAGCGGGGGGGCCACCAGATACGCAGTATTTT. It is translated as CAISFLAGGPPDTQYF. V gene TRBV10-3 combines with J gene TRBJ2-3, with 12 bases aligning to TRBD2. Per germline, CDR1 ENHRY and CDR2 SYGVKD. V lost 5 bases, J lost 4 bases, and 7 bases stayed unmatched. CDR3 length equals 16 residues.